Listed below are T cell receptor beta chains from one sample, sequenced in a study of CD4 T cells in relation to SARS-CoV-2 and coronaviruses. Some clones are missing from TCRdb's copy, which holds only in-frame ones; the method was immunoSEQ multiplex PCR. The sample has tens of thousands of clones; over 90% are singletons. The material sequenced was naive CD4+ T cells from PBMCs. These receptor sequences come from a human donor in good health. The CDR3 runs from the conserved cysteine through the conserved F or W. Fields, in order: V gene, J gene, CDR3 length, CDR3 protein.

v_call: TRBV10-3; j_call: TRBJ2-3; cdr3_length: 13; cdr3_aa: CAIKAGGPDTQYF
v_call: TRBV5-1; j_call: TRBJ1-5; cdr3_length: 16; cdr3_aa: CASSDRQGASNQPQHF
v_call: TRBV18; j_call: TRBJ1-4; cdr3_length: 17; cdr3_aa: CASSPDSEGSGAEKLFF
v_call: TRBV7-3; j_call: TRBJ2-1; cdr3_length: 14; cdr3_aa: CASSLRSQYNEQFF
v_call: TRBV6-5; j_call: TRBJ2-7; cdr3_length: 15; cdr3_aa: CASSTYGGPDGEQYF
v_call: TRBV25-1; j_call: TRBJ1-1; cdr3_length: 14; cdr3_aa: CASRNPQVNTEAFF
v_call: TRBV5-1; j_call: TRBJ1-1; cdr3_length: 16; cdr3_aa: CASSFATGALNTEAFF
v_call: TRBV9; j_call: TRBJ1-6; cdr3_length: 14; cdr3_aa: CASSLGQGDSPLHF
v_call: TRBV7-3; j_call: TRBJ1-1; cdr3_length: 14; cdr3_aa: CASSLSNVAAEAFF
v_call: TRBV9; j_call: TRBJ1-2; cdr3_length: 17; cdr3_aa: CASSATAHWDIRSGYTF
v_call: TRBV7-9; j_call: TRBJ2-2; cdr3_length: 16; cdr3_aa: CASSQRDRTNTGELFF
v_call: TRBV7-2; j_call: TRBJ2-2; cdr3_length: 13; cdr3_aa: CASSLGRTGELFF
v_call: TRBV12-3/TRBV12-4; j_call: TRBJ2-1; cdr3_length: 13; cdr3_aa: CASSFSRYNEQFF
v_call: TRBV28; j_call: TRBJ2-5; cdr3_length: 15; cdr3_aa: CASSSYPGQQETQYF
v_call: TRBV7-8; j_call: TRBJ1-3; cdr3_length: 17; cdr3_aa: CASSPQQGQTSGNTIYF
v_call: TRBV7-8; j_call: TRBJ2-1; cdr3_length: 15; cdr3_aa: CASSFRDYLRDEQFF